The clone carrying this T cell receptor (beta chain) was seen once. Its antigen remains unidentified. TCRdb's table, derived via immunoSEQ multiplex PCR, lists solely in-frame clones and lacks some. Found here are some 120,000 clones, about nine tenths of them singletons; the top ten hold roughly 8%. The record originates from a study of T cell responses to AZD1222 COVID-19 vaccine. General study findings and limits: Sampling that yielded the repertoires occurred only after the peak T cell response. A mostly white British donor set with more females was recruited, and clonal diversity was possibly underestimated.

Germline values: CDR1 SGHTA, CDR2 FQGNSA. The CDR3 sequence is 14 residues long. V dropped 5 bases and J dropped 6; count of bases not matched to a gene: 6. The specimen comprised peripheral blood, sampled on day 0 of AZD1222 vaccination. This rearrangement joins TRBV7-2 to TRBJ1-2; 10 nucleotides match TRBD1. The clonotype comes from an adult in good health. CDR3 loop: CASSPRTGGNGYTF. The CDR3 DNA reads as TGTGCCAGCAGCCCACGGACAGGGGGTAATGGCTACACCTTC. The full variable domain, with the rest looked up from reference TRBV7-2 and TRBJ1-2, is GAGVSQSPSNKVTEKGKDVELRCDPISGHTALYWYRQSLGQGLEFLIYFQGNSAPDKSGLPSDRFSAERTGGSVSTLTIQRTQQEDSAVYLCASSPRTGGNGYTFGSGTRLTVV.